Only a few counts were recorded for the clone carrying this TCR beta chain. The antigen remains unidentified. The sample comes from a study of naive and memory T cell subsets. Four subsets defined by CD45RA and CD27 were sorted after CD3, CD4, CD8 and live/dead staining. General observations from the study: In CD4 and CD8 cells, diversity dropped from naive through EMRA. Activation and differentiation may alter RNA-based TCR counts. Especially in CD8 cells, naive repertoires contained a few larger clonotypes, possibly CD45RA-re-expressing memory cells.

Germline V gene data show CDR1 as MDHEN and CDR2 as SYDVKM. Trimming shortened V by 2 bases and J by 6 bases, and 8 bases separated the two germline ends. The CDR3 spans 13 residues. The beta constant-region primer was an equimolar mix of two oligonucleotides covering TRBC1 and TRBC2. Nested alpha and beta constant-region primers with the SP2 primer drove four PCR rounds on ligated cDNA. An oligonucleotide with the SP2 primer and a 12-nucleotide UMI was ligated to the cDNA 3' end. MiXCR, run by TCRdb on the UMI-ligation and nested PCR reads, gives a single entry per CDR3 protein. Counted here are tens of thousands of distinct CDR3 sequences, about 11% occurring once; the ten biggest clones make up more than 0.13%.

This chain joins TRBV28 and TRBJ1-5; D is unclear. This clonotype originated in a human donor in good health. The sample comprised naive CD4+ T cells from blood. CDR3 region: CASSLRRAQPQHF. CDR3 DNA: TGTGCCAGCAGTTTAAGGAGGGCTCAGCCCCAGCATTTT.